This T cell receptor (beta chain) was identified during a study of T cells after yellow fever vaccination (dated by TCRdb to between 2018 and 2021). Background for the entire study: Libraries from fractions with low cell numbers were prepared with the SMART-Seq v4 Ultra Low Input RNA kit. To follow T-cell clones before and after both primary and booster YFV17D yellow fever vaccination, bulk TCR alpha and beta repertoires underwent longitudinal sequencing. The cohort comprised two healthy male donors, one aged 18 to 29 and one aged 30 to 39 years. Blood was collected at multiple timepoints before and after primary and secondary immunization, and bulk PBMC replicates and cell subsets were isolated.

General study outcomes and caveats: Computational filtering was required because FACS-sorted repertoires could contain abundant contaminating clonotypes from the bulk population. Compared with the primary T-cell response, the secondary T-cell response was weaker but faster, peaking on day 5 rather than day 15. A small share of clonotypes was detected in both CD4 and CD8 compartments, with the overlap likely arising from convergent recombination. After the booster, most of the clones that had expanded following primary vaccination were detected again (roughly 97% of CD4 and 80% to 90% of CD8), which suggests that memory was broadly maintained. Because the study included only two donors, the extent to which the findings can be generalized is limited.

The table lists this clonotype with a few counts. Its binding antigen is unknown. The input lacks base qualities; no much larger clone sits a single base away. This specimen's treatment or condition label, per the study, means: live attenuated yellow fever vaccine strain. At each blood-draw timepoint, two biological replicates of bulk PBMCs were collected. PBMCs were isolated from peripheral blood using a standard Ficoll-Paque protocol. RNA was extracted with TriZol from bulk PBMCs, CD4 and CD8 fractions, and dextramer-positive and dextramer-negative fractions. Sequencing relied on an Illumina NovaSeq 6000. Synthesis of TCR cDNA relied on 5'RACE template switching, a step that introduced a universal primer site along with unique molecular identifiers. Priming for cDNA synthesis came from both the TCR alpha and TCR beta constant segments. Libraries were amplified in two PCR steps, with sample barcodes and sequencing adapters added in the second step. Sequencing of libraries was performed on Illumina HiSeq 2500 (2x100 bp) or NovaSeq (2x150 bp). For the original study's pipeline: MIGEC handled demultiplexing of reads and collapsing into UMI consensus sequences, while MiXCR performed V(D)J alignment. Clonotypes responding to the vaccine were identified with edgeR on replicate PBMC samples, with the criteria of FDR below 0.01 and a log2 fold change above 5 up to day 15. Each bulk clonotype received a CD4 or CD8 identity based on whether the sequenced CD4 or CD8 repertoire contained that clonotype at higher abundance. Using fastp trimming at Q25 and MiXCR clonotype assembly, TCRdb reanalyzed the public sequencing data and kept in-frame beta chains. Rows merge per CDR3 protein into single entries with the most common DNA and genes. V and J calls and clone size were set by TCRdb, not the authors. This sample gives some 400,000 distinct CDR3 sequences in total; 15% to 20% of them show up just once. The ten largest account for over 15% of the sample.

V is trimmed back by 3 bases and J by 4 bases, and the junction contains 5 bases that no gene match accounts for. The CDR3, from cysteine to phenylalanine, totals 15 residues. The DNA shown is the 45-base CDR3, in frame from base 1. Via the germline V gene, CDR1 is SGHRS and CDR2 YFSETQ. The chain was built from TRBV5-1 and TRBJ2-3; TRBD1 aligns with 10 central bases. The sequencing here drew on PBMCs, taken before the yellow fever booster vaccination. The clonotype comes from a man between 18 and 35 years old who received the YFV17D yellow fever vaccine. The CDR3 sequence is CASSSLTGGADTQYF. The bases read TGCGCCAGCAGCTCCCTGACAGGGGGCGCAGATACGCAGTATTTT.